Presented here are 26 T cell receptor beta chains from one specimen sequenced in a study of CD8+ T cells in alopecia areata. The sequencing template was cDNA reverse transcribed from extracted RNA. Assay: immunoSEQ multiplex PCR; the TCRdb copy retains only in-frame clones and omits some. This sample carries 120,000 or so clones, around 50% of them seen once, and the ten largest clones take under 12%. Sequencing was done on a sample of NKG2D-low CD8+ T cells sorted from blood. Receptors originate from a human donor with alopecia areata.

The chain couples TRBV2 to TRBJ2-7; possible D gene TRBD2, 6 bases. Germline V gives CDR1 SNHLY, CDR2 FYNNEI. This CDR3 comprises 13 residues. Trimming pared 3 bases from V and 2 bases from J, leaving 8 bases between. The CDR3, as DNA: TGTGCCAGCAGTGACGGCGGGGCCTACGAGCAGTACTTC. This gives the protein CASSDGGAYEQYF.

This clone was seen more than once but under ten times. CDR3 DNA sequence: TGTGCCAGCAGCTTAGAGGGTAGCGGCCTCTGGAATGAGCAGTTCTTC. Protein sequence: CASSLEGSGLWNEQFF. The chain recombines TRBV7-2 with TRBJ2-1; TRBD2 is a possible D gene (6 bases). Germline CDR1 and CDR2: SGHTA and FQGNSA. V was trimmed by 1 base and J by 7 bases, leaving 17 bases between them. This CDR3 is 16 amino acids long.

This rearrangement joins TRBV5-1 to TRBJ2-7; D remains unclear. Germline CDR1 is SGHRS and CDR2 is YFSETQ. V shed 3 bases and J shed 7 bases, with 8 bases lying between them. The CDR3 loop spans 11 amino acids. This CDR3 is CASSYSGEQYF. In nucleotides, the CDR3 is TGCGCCAGCAGCTACTCCGGTGAGCAGTACTTC.

V usage is TRBV11-2 and J usage is TRBJ2-1, with D hard to call. Germline V gives CDR1 SGHAT, CDR2 FQNNGV. The CDR3 contains 16 residues. Trimming removed 6 bases from V and 3 bases from J, with 18 bases in between. CDR3 amino acids: CASSPVLSTDYNEQFF. The CDR3 coding sequence is TGTGCCAGCAGTCCCGTTTTGTCGACTGACTACAATGAGCAGTTCTTC.

The chain carries TRBV29-1 and TRBJ2-5; possible D gene TRBD1, 6 bases. The length of the CDR3 is 11 residues. V was cut by 5 bases and J by 5 bases, with 9 bases left in between. Germline V lookup: CDR1 SQVTM, CDR2 ANQGSEA. CDR3 sequence reads: CSVWGQETQYF. The CDR3, as DNA: TGCAGCGTTTGGGGGCAGGAGACCCAGTACTTC.

This rearrangement joins TRBV29-1 to TRBJ2-2; D ambiguous. Germline assignment: CDR1 SQVTM and CDR2 ANQGSEA. The CDR3 is 12 amino acids. The V end lost 5 bases, the J end lost 5 bases, and 9 bases lay between the germline ends. The CDR3 spells CSVPVMTGELFF. CDR3 DNA: TGCAGCGTTCCCGTTATGACCGGGGAGCTGTTTTTT.

This chain connects TRBV29-1 to TRBJ2-7; no definite D call. This CDR3 is built from 13 residues. V lost 3 bases, J lost 0 bases, and 9 bases lay in between. From germline, CDR1 is SQVTM and CDR2 ANQGSEA. The CDR3 sequence: CSVEARDSYEQYF. CDR3 bases: TGCAGCGTTGAGGCTAGAGACTCCTACGAGCAGTACTTC.

In this sample, this clone turned up a few times. The gene calls are TRBV4-1 and TRBJ2-5, with a weak D call TRBD2 (5 bases). V lost 3 bases, J lost 6 bases, and 11 bases lay in between. The CDR3 contains 13 residues. From germline, CDR1 is MGHRA and CDR2 YSYEKL. This chain's CDR3 is CASSHGGLQTQYF. The CDR3 nucleotides read TGCGCCAGCAGCCATGGAGGCTTGCAGACCCAGTACTTC.

In its sample, this clone was seen a few times. The V and J genes are TRBV7-9 and TRBJ1-2; the D gene is possibly TRBD1 (5 bases). Germline CDR1 and CDR2: SEHNR and FQNEAQ (reference sequence). This CDR3 is 16 amino acids long. V lost 4 bases and J lost 4, with 19 bases in between. CDR3 sequence: CASSSLGQTGRYGYTF. In DNA, the CDR3 is TGTGCCAGCAGCTCCCTGGGGCAGACCGGCCGCTATGGCTACACCTTC.

This clone was observed a handful of times. The rearrangement joins TRBV29-1 to TRBJ2-7; D unclear. The length of the CDR3 is 10 residues. V was clipped by 6 bases and J by 2 bases, with 5 bases between them. Germline lookup yields CDR1 SQVTM and CDR2 ANQGSEA. The CDR3, as DNA: TGCAGCGTCATAACCTACGAGCAGTACTTC. This translates into CSVITYEQYF.

A few counts support this clone. The chain uses TRBV5-1 and TRBJ2-1, with no clear D. V was cut by 2 bases and J by 6 bases, with 3 bases left in between. The CDR3 is 11 residues long. Germline V gives CDR1 SGHRS, CDR2 YFSETQ. The chain's CDR3 is CASSFSNEQFF. The CDR3 DNA reads as TGCGCCAGCAGCTTTTCCAATGAGCAGTTCTTC.

The chain recombines TRBV2 with TRBJ2-7; D may be TRBD2 (5 bases). The V and J ends lost 3 bases and 2 bases respectively, with 14 bases between them. The CDR3 consists of 15 residues. The germline V gene encodes CDR1 SNHLY and CDR2 FYNNEI. CDR3 amino acids: CASSEGVVETYEQYF. The CDR3 nucleotides are TGTGCCAGCAGTGAGGGAGTAGTAGAAACCTACGAGCAGTACTTC.

The chain employs TRBV30 and TRBJ2-7; 7 positions agree with TRBD1. The length of the CDR3 is 13 residues. The germline gives CDR1 GTSNPN, CDR2 SVGIG (reference sequence). Unmatched junction bases numbered 4, after V lost 3 bases and J lost 2 bases. In DNA, the CDR3 is TGTGCCTGGAGCGGGACAGCGACCTACGAGCAGTACTTC. Protein sequence: CAWSGTATYEQYF.

The CDR3 is CACDRGNTEAFF. DNA for the CDR3: TGTGCCTGTGACAGGGGTAACACTGAAGCTTTCTTT. The chain uses TRBV30 and TRBJ1-1; 8 bases are shared with TRBD1. The germline V gene encodes CDR1 GTSNPN and CDR2 SVGIG (reference sequence). The CDR3 is 12 residues long. The V segment lost 6 bases and the J segment 2 bases; nucleotides outside the gene matches: 2.

This chain joins TRBV20-1 and TRBJ2-3; D not resolved. CDR3 length equals 11 residues. Trimming removed 6 bases at V and 4 bases at J, with 8 bases between. CDR1 is DFQATT and CDR2 is SNEGSKA in the germline V gene (reference sequence). The DNA for the CDR3 is TGCAGTGCGGCCCAGTCAGATACGCAGTATTTT. Translating gives CSAAQSDTQYF.

The rearrangement joins TRBV18 to TRBJ2-7; no clear D. Germline CDR1 and CDR2: KGHSH and LQKENI. Deletions cut 2 bases from V and 2 bases from J, with 13 bases between. The length of the CDR3 is 15 residues. The CDR3 bases are TGTGCCAGCTCACCATCCGTGGGATCCCCCTACGAGCAGTACTTC. The encoded protein is CASSPSVGSPYEQYF.

The chain carries TRBV4-1 and TRBJ1-6; D gene unclear. This CDR3 comprises 17 residues. The V end lost 4 bases, the J end lost 5 bases, and 18 bases lay between the germline ends. Germline values: CDR1 MGHRA, CDR2 YSYEKL. This CDR3 reads CASSRTSGVGDNSPLHF. In DNA form, the CDR3 reads TGCGCCAGCAGCCGTACCTCCGGGGTAGGCGATAATTCACCCCTCCACTTT.

There are a few counts of this clone. This chain joins TRBV27 and TRBJ2-3; a weak D match, TRBD2 (5 bases). The CDR3 has 12 amino acids. Trimming cost V 7 bases and J 5 bases, with 10 bases left between them. CDR1 MNHEY and CDR2 SMNVEV come from the germline V gene (reference sequence). The DNA for the CDR3 is TGTGCCAGCACGGGGATTAAAGATACGCAGTATTTT. Amino acids: CASTGIKDTQYF.

This clone showed up just a few times. CDR3 DNA sequence: TGCAGCGTCATCGGCGGGAGCACAGATACGCAGTATTTT. It is translated as CSVIGGSTDTQYF. The V gene is TRBV29-1, the J gene TRBJ2-3; maybe TRBD2 (5 bases). Germline CDR1 SQVTM, CDR2 ANQGSEA. Trimming left V 6 bases short and J 0 bases short, with 10 bases between. CDR3 length: 13 residues.

This clone was seen only a few times. J is TRBJ2-7 and V is TRBV25-1, with D possibly TRBD1 on 5 matching bases. The length of the CDR3 is 12 residues. Germline values: CDR1 MGHDK, CDR2 SYGVNS. Trimming shortened V by 8 bases and J by 2 bases, and 10 bases separated the two germline ends. CDR3 amino acids: CASSTVAYEQYF. The CDR3, as DNA: TGTGCCAGCTCGACAGTGGCCTACGAGCAGTACTTC.

The chain is built from TRBV10-2 and TRBJ2-7, with no clear D. The germline V and J ends were trimmed by 10 bases and 4 bases, with 11 bases remaining between them. Germline CDR1 and CDR2: WSHSY and SAAADI. The CDR3 has 11 residues. The CDR3 sequence: CATQTAYEQYF. DNA for the CDR3: TGCGCCACCCAGACTGCGTACGAGCAGTACTTC.

The chain is built from TRBV11-2 and TRBJ1-1; TRBD1 matches 8 bases. The V and J ends lost 1 base and 7 bases, in that order; junction bases with no gene match: 5. The CDR3 is 14 amino acids. CDR1 and CDR2 from the germline V gene are SGHAT and FQNNGV. The CDR3 DNA is TGTGCCAGCAGCTTAGTGTACACAGGGGGTGAAGCTTTCTTT. It codes for CASSLVYTGGEAFF.

The chain couples TRBV7-2 to TRBJ2-5; TRBD1 or TRBD2 may be the D gene (5 bases each). Deletions cut 3 bases from V and 2 bases from J, with 16 bases between. CDR1 is SGHTA, CDR2 FQGNSA, per germline. The length of the CDR3 is 16 residues. CDR3 loop: CASSFTRMRGQETQYF. DNA of the CDR3: TGTGCCAGCAGCTTTACGAGGATGAGGGGACAAGAGACCCAGTACTTC.

V gene TRBV2 combines with J gene TRBJ2-1; D gene unclear. CDR3 length equals 13 residues. V was pared by 3 bases and J by 3 bases, with 6 bases between. Germline V gene lookup returns CDR1 SNHLY and CDR2 FYNNEI. CDR3 sequence reads: CASSDVLYNEQFF. CDR3 bases: TGTGCCAGCAGTGATGTCCTCTACAATGAGCAGTTCTTC.

Concerning this clone itself: The junction and the germline gene differ at one end; a read error may be behind it. This chain joins TRBV29-1 and TRBJ2-1; D assignment may be TRBD1 or TRBD2 (6 bases each). This CDR3 contains 14 residues. Per the germline V gene, CDR1 is SQVTM and CDR2 is ANQGSEA. CDR3 residues: CSGERGEGVGEQFF. CDR3 nucleotide sequence: TGCAGCGGTGAAAGGGGGGAAGGGGTCGGAGAGCAGTTCTTC.

The gene calls are TRBV4-1 and TRBJ1-5; no clear D. The CDR3 is made up of 13 amino acids. The V and J ends lost 2 bases and 5 bases respectively, with 7 bases between them. Germline lookup yields CDR1 MGHRA and CDR2 YSYEKL. The CDR3 DNA reads TGCGCCAGCAGCCAACAGCAAGATCAGCCCCAGCATTTT. This codes for CASSQQQDQPQHF.